These 20 T cell receptor beta chains came from one sample sequenced in a study of blood T cell repertoires in COVID-19. Assay used: immunoSEQ multiplex PCR; TCRdb lists only in-frame clones, some missing. The table records under 200,000 clones, approximately 87% of them present only once. The sample was peripheral blood. The receptors were sampled from a woman in her sixties with COVID-19, enrolled during active disease.

V gene TRBV5-4 combines with J gene TRBJ2-7, with 9 positions matching TRBD2. The germline gives CDR1 SGHNT, CDR2 YYREEE (reference sequence). V dropped 0 bases and J dropped 1; count of bases not matched to a gene: 5. The CDR3 contains 16 residues. CDR3 residues: CASSLGWGLASYEQYF. CDR3 in DNA: TGTGCCAGCAGCTTGGGCTGGGGACTAGCTTCCTACGAGCAGTACTTC.

CDR3 residues: CASSYSRGGDQPQHF. CDR3 in DNA: TGTGCCAGCAGTTACTCGCGCGGGGGAGATCAGCCCCAGCATTTT. This sequence joins TRBV6-2 or TRBV6-3 and TRBJ1-5, with D perhaps matching TRBD1 (5 bases). The ends were cut back, 0 bases at V and 5 bases at J, with 11 bases in the middle. Germline values: CDR1 MNHEY, CDR2 SVGEGT. The CDR3 is made up of 15 amino acids.

This chain uses TRBV24-1 with TRBJ1-3; 8 nucleotides agree with TRBD1. With V trimmed by 0 bases and J by 4 bases, 7 bases remained unmatched. The germline CDR1 and CDR2 sequences are KGHDR and SFDVKD. The CDR3 length is 17 residues. This chain's CDR3 is CATSDLCPGGPGNTIYF. CDR3 DNA sequence: TGTGCCACCAGTGATTTGTGCCCAGGGGGCCCCGGAAACACCATATATTTT.

V is TRBV27 and J is TRBJ2-7; the D gene is possibly TRBD1 (6 bases). CDR1 and CDR2 from the germline V gene are MNHEY and SMNVEV (reference sequence). The V gene lost 6 bases and the J gene lost 4 bases, with 19 bases spanning the gap. CDR3 length: 15 amino acids. CDR3 DNA: TGTGCCAGCAGCCCTCGCACAGGGTACCGGTACGAGCAGTACTTC. Translated: CASSPRTGYRYEQYF.

The chain recombines TRBV19 with TRBJ2-7; 8 nucleotides align to TRBD2. The CDR3 contains 15 residues. Germline V gene sequence: CDR1 LNHDA, CDR2 SQIVND (reference sequence). V dropped 3 bases and J dropped 0; count of bases not matched to a gene: 4. The CDR3 DNA follows: TGTGCCAGTAGTATGGGTAGCGGGAACTCCTACGAGCAGTACTTC. Protein: CASSMGSGNSYEQYF.

The genes are TRBV20-1 and TRBJ1-1; 11 bases agree with TRBD1. V trimming: 3 bases; J trimming: 10 bases; junction bases outside the gene matches: 1. This CDR3 spans 11 amino acids. The germline gives CDR1 DFQATT, CDR2 SNEGSKA (reference sequence). This CDR3 reads CSARGTGGAFF. The CDR3 DNA is TGCAGTGCTAGGGGGACAGGGGGAGCTTTCTTT.

V gene TRBV6-5 combines with J gene TRBJ1-4; no reliable D call. Trimming took 5 bases from V and 8 from J, leaving 15 bases between them. This CDR3 has 14 amino acids. Germline lookup yields CDR1 MNHEY and CDR2 SVGAGI. DNA of the CDR3: TGTGCCAGCAGTACCCACTGGGCCGCGGAAAAACTGTTTTTT. Translation gives CASSTHWAAEKLFF.

This rearrangement joins TRBV11-3 to TRBJ2-1; 11 nucleotides line up with TRBD2. Trimming removed 7 bases from V and 10 bases from J; junction bases left unmatched: 9. The CDR3 covers 14 residues. CDR1 is SGHNT and CDR2 is YENEEA in the germline V gene. The CDR3 DNA reads TGTGCCAGCAAGTTACTAGCGGGAGTTGGGGAGCAGTTCTTC. Translating it yields CASKLLAGVGEQFF.

The chain combines TRBV9 with TRBJ2-2; TRBD2 aligns across 11 bases. Germline values: CDR1 SGDLS, CDR2 YYNGEE. The CDR3 length is 16 residues. Unmatched junction bases numbered 2, after V lost 0 bases and J lost 4 bases. The CDR3 bases are TGTGCCAGCAGCGTAGGACTAGCGGGGCCCACCGGGGAGCTGTTTTTT. Protein: CASSVGLAGPTGELFF. Filled out from reference TRBV9 and TRBJ2-2, the complete variable domain reads DSGVTQTPKHLITATGQRVTLRCSPRSGDLSVYWYQQSLDQGLQFLIQYYNGEERAKGNILERFSAQQFPDLHSELNLSSLELGDSALYFCASSVGLAGPTGELFFGEGSRLTVL.

The chain couples TRBV9 to TRBJ2-7; D not resolved. The length of the CDR3 is 13 residues. Germline CDR1 and CDR2: SGDLS and YYNGEE. The ends were cut back, 0 bases at V and 3 bases at J, with 7 bases in the middle. The CDR3 DNA reads as TGTGCCAGCAGCGTAGGCGAGGACTACGAGCAGTACTTC. Encoded protein: CASSVGEDYEQYF.

This clone has just one count. DNA for the CDR3: TGTGCCAGCAGCTTGTTGGGTGGCGGTAACACCGGGGAGCTGTTTTTT. Protein: CASSLLGGGNTGELFF. The rearrangement joins TRBV11-1 to TRBJ2-2; no firm D call. CDR1 is SGHAT and CDR2 is FQDESV in the germline V gene (reference sequence). The CDR3 extends over 16 amino acids. Trimming removed 3 bases at V and 2 bases at J, with 13 bases between.

The chain uses TRBV7-6 and TRBJ2-7; maybe TRBD1 (6 bases). Germline V gene data show CDR1 as SGHVS and CDR2 as FNYEAQ. This CDR3 is 12 amino acids long. Between the trimmed V and J ends, which lost 5 bases and 5 bases, there was a span of 10 bases. The CDR3 DNA reads TGTGCCAGCAGCCCAGGGGTGGACGAGCAGTACTTC. Residues: CASSPGVDEQYF.

V is TRBV10-3 and J is TRBJ1-5; 11 bases are shared with TRBD1. Germline V CDR1 and CDR2: ENHRY, SYGVKD. V lost 3 bases, J lost 6 bases, and 7 bases stayed unmatched. The CDR3 loop spans 16 amino acids. CDR3 protein: CAISEPGQGAAQPQHF. The CDR3, as DNA: TGTGCCATCAGTGAACCCGGACAGGGGGCAGCTCAGCCCCAGCATTTT.

The J gene is TRBJ2-1, the V gene TRBV12-3 or TRBV12-4; D perhaps matches TRBD2 (5 bases). V was shortened by 3 bases and J by 7 bases, with 10 bases between the two germline ends. The CDR3 has 13 residues. CDR3 nucleotide sequence: TGTGCCAGCAGTTTTCGGACTGTAAATGAGCAGTTCTTC. It translates to CASSFRTVNEQFF.

V is TRBV10-3 and J is TRBJ2-2; tentatively, D is TRBD2 (5 bases). The ends were cut back, 6 bases at V and 3 bases at J, with 11 bases in the middle. The germline gives CDR1 ENHRY, CDR2 SYGVKD. CDR3 length: 14 residues. The CDR3 here is CAIRGGLYTGELFF. The DNA of the CDR3 is TGTGCCATCAGGGGCGGACTTTACACCGGGGAGCTGTTTTTT.

The chain carries TRBV27 and TRBJ2-7; D is perhaps TRBD1 (6 bases). The CDR3 length is 16 residues. Germline CDR1 is MNHEY and CDR2 is SMNVEV (reference sequence). Trimming took off 10 bases at V and 2 bases at J, with 24 bases between the two ends. The CDR3 nucleotides are TGTGCCACGGGTTACACCGTCGGGACATACCCCTACGAGCAGTACTTC. Protein sequence: CATGYTVGTYPYEQYF.

The chain couples TRBV3-1 (or the pseudogene TRBV3-2) to TRBJ1-5; tentative D call: TRBD1 (5 bases). The CDR3 runs to 17 residues. CDR1 is LGHDT and CDR2 is YNNKEL in the germline V gene (reference sequence). The V and J ends lost 1 base and 3 bases respectively, with 16 bases between them. CDR3 DNA sequence: TGTGCCAGCAGCCAAGCCGGGACTGCCGATGCCAATCAGCCCCAGCATTTT. It translates to CASSQAGTADANQPQHF.

The rearrangement joins TRBV29-1 to TRBJ1-2, with 9 bases matching TRBD1. The CDR3 spans 16 residues. Trimming took 3 bases from V and 4 from J; bases not matched to a gene: 12. Germline lookup yields CDR1 SQVTM and CDR2 ANQGSEA. The CDR3 bases are TGCAGCGTTGATTTGGGGACAGGGACTTTGGTCTATGGCTACACCTTC. It codes for CSVDLGTGTLVYGYTF.

The gene calls are TRBV4-3 and TRBJ2-7; no clear D gene. The germline gives CDR1 LGHNA, CDR2 YSLEER. CDR3 size: 14 residues. V was shortened by 4 bases and J by 2 bases, with 12 bases between the two germline ends. CDR3 sequence reads: CASSREVVTYEQYF. The CDR3 coding sequence is TGCGCCAGCAGCCGCGAGGTGGTCACCTACGAGCAGTACTTC.

This chain connects TRBV5-8 to TRBJ2-5; tentative D call: TRBD1 (6 bases). Germline CDR1 is SGHTS and CDR2 is YDEGEE. The CDR3 extends over 14 amino acids. The V gene lost 0 bases and the J gene lost 6 bases, with 12 bases spanning the gap. The chain's CDR3 is CASSLATGRKTQYF. The CDR3 region has the DNA TGTGCCAGCAGCTTGGCCACAGGGAGAAAGACCCAGTACTTC. The whole variable domain, remainder taken from reference TRBV5-8 and TRBJ2-5, is EAGVTQSPTHLIKTRGQQATLRCSPISGHTSVYWYQQALGLGLQFLLWYDEGEERNRGNFPPRFSGRQFPNYSSELNVNALELEDSALYLCASSLATGRKTQYFGPGTRLLVL.